This is a list of T cell receptor beta chains from one sample in a study of blood T cell repertoires in COVID-19. TCRdb keeps only in-frame clones here, not all; method: immunoSEQ multiplex PCR. Of fewer than 500,000 clones in the sample, around 87% were seen once. The specimen was PBMCs or T cells enriched from blood (not recorded which). These receptors originate from a man younger than 45 who had recovered from COVID-19. Each CDR3 is given with its conserved first and last residue. A D gene is named only where the DNA matches it firmly. Clone size appears in some rows only: once, few, many, or a class for an expanded clone.

.,TRBJ1-3,TRBV19,once,CASGRIGRSRNTIYF,TGTGCCAGTGGACGAATAGGGAGGTCAAGGAACACCATATATTTT
.,TRBJ1-3,TRBV29-1,.,CSVGAGTIPLKFGNTIYF,TGCAGCGTGGGGGCCGGGACAATCCCTCTGAAATTTGGAAACACCATATATTTT
.,TRBJ1-2,TRBV9,once,CASSVATDPNYGYTF,TGTGCCAGCAGCGTAGCTACAGACCCTAACTATGGCTACACCTTC
.,TRBJ2-3,TRBV5-1,.,CASSLAIPITDTQYF,TGCGCCAGCAGCTTGGCCATCCCCATCACAGATACGCAGTATTTT
TRBD1,TRBJ1-1,TRBV29-1,.,CSIWTGGTTEAFF,TGCAGCATATGGACAGGGGGTACGACTGAAGCTTTCTTT
TRBD1,TRBJ1-2,TRBV11-2,.,CASSLPQGYGYTF,TGTGCCAGCAGCTTACCACAGGGGTATGGCTACACCTTC
TRBD1,TRBJ1-6,TRBV11-2,.,CASSLEAGGNSPLHF,TGTGCCAGCAGCTTAGAAGCAGGGGGGAATTCACCCCTCCACTTT
.,TRBJ1-1,TRBV5-1,.,CASKWSGGWTEAFF,TGCGCCAGCAAGTGGTCCGGGGGGTGGACTGAAGCTTTCTTT
TRBD1,TRBJ1-1,TRBV7-9,.,CASSHRDRVAEAFF,TGTGCCAGCAGCCACCGGGACAGAGTGGCTGAAGCTTTCTTT
.,TRBJ2-3,TRBV6-4,.,CASSVHQETEESTDTQYF,TGTGCCAGCAGTGTACACCAGGAGACAGAGGAGAGCACAGATACGCAGTATTTT
.,TRBJ1-5,TRBV21-1,.,CASSPRVSNQPQHF,TGTGCCAGCAGCCCTCGAGTTAGCAATCAGCCCCAGCATTTT
.,TRBJ1-5,TRBV28,.,CASSLQGGYQPQHF,TGTGCCAGCAGTTTGCAGGGAGGGTATCAGCCCCAGCATTTT
.,TRBJ2-7,TRBV5-1,.,CASSVTGRGAYEQYF,TGCGCCAGCAGCGTTACAGGGAGGGGGGCCTACGAGCAGTACTTC
TRBD1,TRBJ1-6,TRBV12-3/TRBV12-4,once,CASSYRDSSPLHF,TGTGCCAGCAGTTACCGGGACAGTTCACCCCTCCACTTT
TRBD1,TRBJ2-2,TRBV3-1/TRBV3-2,.,CASSQSGTGFIGELFF,TGTGCCAGCAGCCAATCCGGGACAGGGTTCATCGGGGAGCTGTTTTTT
TRBD1,TRBJ1-2,TRBV9,.,CASSVGTGSANYGYTF,TGTGCCAGCAGCGTAGGGACAGGGAGTGCTAACTATGGCTACACCTTC
.,TRBJ1-5,TRBV6-1,once,CASSTNIWEQPQHF,TGTGCCAGCAGTACAAACATATGGGAGCAGCCCCAGCATTTT